The 12 T cell receptor beta chains reported below all come from one sample, sequenced in a study of blood T cell repertoires in COVID-19. Produced via immunoSEQ multiplex PCR; TCRdb's table is partial and in-frame only. The sample contains under 140,000 clones, around 90% of which appear only once. Sequencing was performed on peripheral blood. Every receptor here comes from a woman between 50 and 59 years old with acute or convalescent COVID-19.

The rearrangement links TRBV20-1 to TRBJ2-1; 9 bases are a match to TRBD2. Germline CDR1 DFQATT, CDR2 SNEGSKA (reference sequence). The CDR3 spans 14 residues. J gave up 6 bases and V 3 bases, and 6 bases lay outside the gene matches. CDR3 in DNA: TGCAGTGCTAGTTTAGCGGGAGTTCGCAATGAGCAGTTCTTC. Its protein product is CSASLAGVRNEQFF.

The chain employs TRBV5-6 and TRBJ2-7, with D perhaps TRBD2 (6 bases). This CDR3 region has 13 residues. Germline V gene data show CDR1 as SGHDT and CDR2 as YYEEEE. V gave up 1 base and J gave up 3 bases, with 8 bases separating them. CDR3 amino acids: CASSLRGGYEQYF. The CDR3 DNA is TGTGCCAGCAGCTTGAGGGGAGGCTACGAGCAGTACTTC. Based on the CDR3 plus reference TRBV5-6 and TRBJ2-7, the full variable domain is DAGVTQSPTHLIKTRGQQVTLRCSPKSGHDTVSWYQQALGQGPQFIFQYYEEEERQRGNFPDRFSGHQFPNYSSELNVNALLLGDSALYLCASSLRGGYEQYFGPGTRLTVT.

CDR3 protein: CASSERQGGGYGYTF. CDR3 in DNA: TGTGCCAGCAGTGAAAGACAGGGGGGAGGTTATGGCTACACCTTC. The chain links TRBV2 to TRBJ1-2, with 9 bases fitting TRBD1. V was clipped by 2 bases and J by 5 bases; unmatched bases: 6. Germline CDR1 is SNHLY and CDR2 is FYNNEI. The CDR3 runs 15 residues.

V and J are TRBV28 and TRBJ2-1; 9 nucleotides agree with TRBD2. Germline V CDR1 and CDR2: MDHEN, SYDVKM. CDR3 length equals 16 residues. J lost 6 bases, V lost 5 bases, and 11 bases had no gene match. CDR3 DNA: TGTGCCAGCAGTCTCCAGGTAGCGGGAGCACCCAATGAGCAGTTCTTC. It translates to CASSLQVAGAPNEQFF.

V gene TRBV15 combines with J gene TRBJ1-2; 9 nucleotides match TRBD1. Unmatched junction bases numbered 5, after V lost 1 base and J lost 8 bases. Germline V gene data show CDR1 as LNHNV and CDR2 as YYDKDF (reference sequence). The CDR3 has 14 residues. CDR3 amino acids: CATSRVRTGEGYTF. CDR3 DNA sequence: TGTGCCACCAGCAGAGTTCGGACAGGGGAAGGCTACACCTTC.

The gene calls are TRBV2 and TRBJ1-6; a weak D match, TRBD1 (5 bases). V gave up 6 bases and J gave up 9 bases, with 12 bases separating them. This CDR3 is 13 amino acids long. Germline V gene sequence: CDR1 SNHLY, CDR2 FYNNEI. The CDR3 spells CASRDTGGSPLHF. CDR3 bases: TGTGCCAGCAGAGACACGGGGGGTTCACCCCTCCACTTT.

The genes are TRBV19 and TRBJ2-2; the match to TRBD2 covers 10 bases. The CDR3 length is 18 residues. After removal of 5 bases from V and 4 bases from J, the junction contained 13 bases not matched to a gene. The germline gives CDR1 LNHDA, CDR2 SQIVND (reference sequence). This CDR3 reads CASSFRSSGRGATGELFF. The CDR3 DNA sequence: TGTGCCAGTAGTTTCCGATCTAGCGGGAGAGGGGCCACCGGGGAGCTGTTTTTT.

This sequence joins TRBV10-3 and TRBJ1-6; D uncertain. CDR1 is ENHRY, CDR2 SYGVKD, per germline. CDR3 length equals 15 residues. Trimming cost V 0 bases and J 8 bases, with 11 bases left between them. In DNA form, the CDR3 reads TGTGCCATCAGTGAGTCAAGCGCGAAGGATTCACCCCTCCACTTT. It codes for CAISESSAKDSPLHF.

CDR3 sequence (DNA): TGTGCCAGCAGTACCCCCGGGACTAGCGGGAGGGATACGCAGTATTTT. Residues: CASSTPGTSGRDTQYF. The rearrangement links TRBV28 to TRBJ2-3, with 15 bases identical to TRBD2. J was trimmed by 6 bases and V by 5 bases; bases with no gene match: 6. This CDR3 is built from 16 residues. Per germline, CDR1 MDHEN and CDR2 SYDVKM.

This rearrangement joins TRBV5-4 to TRBJ2-1; 11 bases are shared with TRBD2. Germline lookup yields CDR1 SGHNT and CDR2 YYREEE (reference sequence). V shed 4 bases and J 8 bases; nucleotides not matched to a gene: 11. This CDR3 contains 16 residues. For the CDR3, the DNA is TGTGCCAGCAGCAGGGCCACTAGCGGGAGTTTCTATGAGCAGTTCTTC. This gives the protein CASSRATSGSFYEQFF.

The chain uses TRBV29-1 and TRBJ1-1; 9 bases fit TRBD1. The CDR3 contains 14 residues. Germline V lookup: CDR1 SQVTM, CDR2 ANQGSEA. Trimming removed 7 bases from V and 2 bases from J; junction bases left unmatched: 8. Here the CDR3 reads CSAVEQGANTEAFF. DNA of the CDR3: TGCAGCGCCGTCGAACAGGGGGCTAACACTGAAGCTTTCTTT.

This sequence joins TRBV7-9 and TRBJ2-4, with 7 nucleotides matching TRBD2. Germline V gene data show CDR1 as SEHNR and CDR2 as FQNEAQ (reference sequence). Trimming cost V 6 bases and J 8 bases; bases outside gene matches: 7. The CDR3 sequence is 13 residues long. CDR3 coding DNA: TGTGCCAGCAGGCCCCGGGCGGGGGACATTCAGTACTTC. It codes for CASRPRAGDIQYF. The entire variable domain, with the rest obtained from reference TRBV7-9 and TRBJ2-4, is as follows: DTGVSQNPRHKITKRGQNVTFRCDPISEHNRLYWYRQTLGQGPEFLTYFQNEAQLEKSRLLSDRFSAERPKGSFSTLEIQRTEQGDSAMYLCASRPRAGDIQYFGAGTRLSVL.